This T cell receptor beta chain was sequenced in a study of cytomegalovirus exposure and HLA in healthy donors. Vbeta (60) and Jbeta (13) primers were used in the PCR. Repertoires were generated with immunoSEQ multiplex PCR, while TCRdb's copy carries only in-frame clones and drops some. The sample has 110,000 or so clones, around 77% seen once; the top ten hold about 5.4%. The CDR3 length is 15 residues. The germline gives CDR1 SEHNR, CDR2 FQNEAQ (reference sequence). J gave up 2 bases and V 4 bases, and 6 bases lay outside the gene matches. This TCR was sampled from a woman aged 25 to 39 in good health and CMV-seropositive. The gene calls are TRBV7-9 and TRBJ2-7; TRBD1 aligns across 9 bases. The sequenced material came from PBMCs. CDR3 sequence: CASSYSGTGTYEQYF. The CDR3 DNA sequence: TGTGCCAGCAGCTACTCCGGGACAGGGACCTACGAGCAGTACTTC.